This entry lists 27 T cell receptor beta chains sequenced from one sample in a study of T cells in Graves' hyperthyroidism and ophthalmopathy. Amplification of TCR beta CDR3 regions used RNA as the template. When the TCR CDR3 underwent first-round RT-PCR, the HTBI primer set was used. MiXCR, run by TCRdb on the multiplex PCR reads, gives a single entry per CDR3 protein. The table records 700,000 to 950,000 distinct CDR3 sequences, about a third of them present only once. Input material: blood. The receptor source for this set is a woman aged 40 to 55 with Graves' hyperthyroidism.

In this sample, this clonotype turned up a few times. J is TRBJ2-7 and V is TRBV6-5; 11 nucleotides match TRBD2. From germline, CDR1 is MNHEY and CDR2 SVGAGI. The V gene end was trimmed by 4 bases and the J gene end by 6 bases; junction bases not matched to a gene: 5. The CDR3 is made up of 14 amino acids. CDR3 sequence: CASSWGLADSEQYF. CDR3 DNA: TGTGCCAGCAGTTGGGGACTAGCGGACTCCGAGCAGTACTTC.

This clonotype was recorded many times. V is TRBV7-9 and J is TRBJ1-2; D gene ambiguous. Trimming removed 9 bases at V and 3 bases at J, with 17 bases between. The CDR3 consists of 14 residues. CDR1 is SEHNR and CDR2 is FQNEAQ in the germline V gene (reference sequence). For the CDR3, the DNA is TGTGCCAGTAGACCGACCGAGGGCTACTATGGCTACACCTTC. Translating it yields CASRPTEGYYGYTF.

This clonotype was counted a few times. CDR3 coding DNA: TGTGCCAGCAGTTTGACGTCGGGACAGGGAAATTCACCCCTCCACTTT. Translated, it gives CASSLTSGQGNSPLHF. The gene calls are TRBV2 and TRBJ1-6; 9 nucleotides line up with TRBD1. CDR3 length equals 16 residues. Germline V gene lookup returns CDR1 SNHLY and CDR2 FYNNEI. The ends lost 5 bases at V and 7 bases at J; junction bases unmatched: 9.

CDR3: CATRLAMNTGELFF. In nucleotides, the CDR3 is TGTGCCACCCGACTAGCGATGAACACCGGGGAGCTGTTTTTT. The chain joins TRBV10-3 to TRBJ2-2; the match to TRBD2 covers 8 bases. There are 14 residues in the CDR3. J gave up 1 base and V 10 bases, and 5 bases lay outside the gene matches. Germline CDR1 and CDR2: ENHRY and SYGVKD.

This clonotype has a handful of counts. The genes are TRBV11-2 and TRBJ2-5; D gene unclear. The ends were cut back, 4 bases at V and 2 bases at J, with 14 bases in the middle. Germline CDR1 and CDR2: SGHAT and FQNNGV. This CDR3 region has 15 residues. CDR3 coding DNA: TGTGCCAGCAGCTCCGGGCTCCTACTTCAAGAGACCCAGTACTTC. Translated, it gives CASSSGLLLQETQYF. The whole variable domain, remainder taken from reference TRBV11-2 and TRBJ2-5, is EAGVAQSPRYKIIEKRQSVAFWCNPISGHATLYWYQQILGQGPKLLIQFQNNGVVDDSQLPKDRFSAERLKGVDSTLKIQPAKLEDSAVYLCASSSGLLLQETQYFGPGTRLLVL.

The chain carries TRBV7-2 and TRBJ1-4; D uncertain. The V gene's germline CDR1 is SGHTA and CDR2 FQGNSA. The CDR3 has 13 amino acids. The V end was cut by 5 bases, the J end by 7 bases, with 11 bases between. In DNA form, the CDR3 reads TGTGCCAGCAGCCCGACGGAGGGTGAAAAACTGTTTTTT. The encoded protein is CASSPTEGEKLFF.

The V call is TRBV6-5, the J call TRBJ2-7; D is undetermined. The CDR3 contains 13 residues. Germline lookup yields CDR1 MNHEY and CDR2 SVGAGI. V gave up 6 bases and J gave up 2 bases, with 11 bases separating them. Written as DNA, the CDR3 is TGTGCCAGCAGACCGACGGTTCCCTACGAGCAGTACTTC. It yields the protein CASRPTVPYEQYF.

This clonotype was seen a few times. The chain employs TRBV6-5 and TRBJ2-5, with D possibly being TRBD1 (6 bases). With 6 bases removed from V and 1 base from J, the gap between germline ends came to 15 bases. Looked up from germline, CDR1 is MNHEY and CDR2 is SVGAGI. The CDR3 is made up of 15 amino acids. The CDR3 region is CASSRLSGAQETQYF. The CDR3 coding sequence is TGTGCCAGCAGCCGCCTCTCAGGGGCCCAAGAGACCCAGTACTTC.

Ten or more counts support this clonotype. The chain employs TRBV7-9 and TRBJ2-5, with TRBD2 matching 8 bases. Losses at the gene ends were 6 bases for V and 4 bases for J; bases not matched to a gene: 13. The CDR3 has 16 residues. In germline, CDR1 is SEHNR, CDR2 FQNEAQ (reference sequence). This CDR3 is CASRPPLGTRGETQYF. The CDR3 DNA sequence: TGTGCCAGCAGACCGCCCCTCGGGACTAGAGGAGAGACCCAGTACTTC.

About this clonotype: Since a much larger clone is just one base distant, this may be a read error. This chain links TRBV20-1 with TRBJ1-1, with a possible D match to TRBD1 (6 bases). Deletions cut 7 bases from V and 3 bases from J, with 12 bases between. CDR1 is DFQATT, CDR2 SNEGSKA, per germline (reference sequence). This CDR3 has 12 residues. CDR3 sequence (DNA): TGCAGTGTTACCGGACAGTACACTGAAGCTTTCTTT. This codes for CSVTGQYTEAFF.

The J gene is TRBJ2-7, the V gene TRBV7-2, with 9 bases aligning to TRBD1. Germline trimming cut 4 bases from V and 2 bases from J; bases unmatched to any gene: 9. Germline CDR1 and CDR2: SGHTA and FQGNSA. The CDR3 sequence is 16 residues long. CDR3 in amino acids: CASSYRGQGTPYEQYF. CDR3 DNA: TGTGCCAGCAGCTACCGGGGACAGGGAACACCCTACGAGCAGTACTTC.

The J gene is TRBJ1-6, the V gene TRBV6-1; weak D call: TRBD1 (5 bases). CDR3 length: 17 amino acids. V was pared by 6 bases and J by 0 bases, with 15 bases between. Germline assignment: CDR1 MNHNS and CDR2 SASEGT. The CDR3 loop is CASSDPGLASYNSPLHF. Here the CDR3 DNA reads TGTGCCAGCAGCGATCCGGGACTTGCCTCCTATAATTCACCCCTCCACTTT.

This rearrangement joins TRBV12-3 or TRBV12-4 to TRBJ1-2; a weak D match, TRBD1 (5 bases). This CDR3 has 16 residues. The V end was cut by 6 bases, the J end by 4 bases, with 21 bases between. CDR3 residues: CASSYQGAGQLYGYTF. Here the CDR3 DNA reads TGTGCCAGCAGCTACCAGGGCGCAGGGCAACTCTATGGCTACACCTTC.

This clonotype was counted at least ten times. The chain combines TRBV7-9 with TRBJ2-7; D uncertain. V was clipped by 1 base and J by 7 bases, with 17 bases between them. Germline lookup yields CDR1 SEHNR and CDR2 FQNEAQ (reference sequence). This CDR3 is built from 15 residues. CDR3 region: CASSLDAVPLGEQYF. The CDR3 bases are TGTGCCAGCAGCTTAGATGCGGTCCCCCTAGGGGAGCAGTACTTC.

This clonotype was counted ten times or more. The chain uses TRBV7-8 and TRBJ1-1; no reliable D call. Germline-derived CDR1 and CDR2 are SGHVS and FQNEAQ. The CDR3 extends over 13 amino acids. Trimming shortened V by 4 bases and J by 3 bases, and 9 bases separated the two germline ends. The DNA for the CDR3 is TGTGCCAGCAGCTCACAAGCGTACACTGAAGCTTTCTTT. This encodes CASSSQAYTEAFF.

As concerns this clonotype: One junction end disagrees with the germline gene, perhaps due to a read error. V gene TRBV7-2 combines with J gene TRBJ1-2, with D unresolved. Germline V lookup: CDR1 SGHTA, CDR2 FQGNSA. This CDR3 is built from 13 residues. The CDR3, as DNA: TGTGCCAGCAGTTTAGACGCCGGGGTCGGCTACACCTTC. Translated: CASSLDAGVGYTF. The entire variable domain, with the rest obtained from reference TRBV7-2 and TRBJ1-2, is as follows: GAGVSQSPSNKVTEKGKDVELRCDPISGHTALYWYRQSLGQGLEFLIYFQGNSAPDKSGLPSDRFSAERTGGSVSTLTIQRTQQEDSAVYLCASSLDAGVGYTFGSGTRLTVV.

The genes are TRBV20-1 and TRBJ2-2; 8 nucleotides line up with TRBD1. V trimming: 0 bases; J trimming: 1 base; junction bases outside the gene matches: 7. CDR1 DFQATT and CDR2 SNEGSKA come from the germline V gene (reference sequence). The CDR3 length is 17 residues. The CDR3 region has the DNA TGCAGTGCTAGAGAGTCCCTACAGGGGGGGAACACCGGGGAGCTGTTTTTT. It yields the protein CSARESLQGGNTGELFF.

The genes are TRBV9 and TRBJ2-7; TRBD2 agrees at 8 bases. The CDR3 loop spans 17 amino acids. Germline CDR1 SGDLS, CDR2 YYNGEE. The trim removed 0 bases at V and 1 base at J, leaving 9 bases unmatched. In DNA, the CDR3 is TGTGCCAGCAGCGTAGAGGGGACGGGGGGGCCATCCTACGAGCAGTACTTC. It is translated as CASSVEGTGGPSYEQYF.

This clonotype was counted many times. The chain is built from TRBV19 and TRBJ2-5; 7 bases are a match to TRBD2. This CDR3 has 14 amino acids. Trimming at V came to 5 bases and at J to 5 bases, leaving 8 bases not matched to a gene. The V gene's germline CDR1 is LNHDA and CDR2 SQIVND (reference sequence). The CDR3 region is CASSRRGDWETQYF. The CDR3 DNA reads as TGTGCCAGTAGTCGACGGGGGGATTGGGAGACCCAGTACTTC.

This clonotype was recorded many times. This CDR3 is CAISEGGNQPQHF. CDR3 DNA sequence: TGTGCCATCAGTGAAGGAGGGAATCAGCCCCAGCATTTT. This chain links TRBV10-3 with TRBJ1-5; D ambiguous. Trimming stripped 3 bases from V and 4 bases from J, with 7 bases between. The CDR3 length is 13 residues. The germline V gene encodes CDR1 ENHRY and CDR2 SYGVKD.

The CDR3: CATSDRVPSPQHF. CDR3 sequence (DNA): TGTGCCACCAGTGACCGGGTGCCTTCGCCCCAGCATTTT. The chain couples TRBV24-1 to TRBJ1-5; D gene ambiguous. CDR1 is KGHDR, CDR2 SFDVKD, per germline. This CDR3 has 13 residues. The V and J ends lost 4 bases and 9 bases respectively, with 12 bases between them.

This clonotype was seen ten or more times. The chain recombines TRBV5-6 with TRBJ1-1; D is undetermined. This CDR3 is 14 amino acids long. Germline CDR1 and CDR2: SGHDT and YYEEEE. V lost 2 bases, J lost 0 bases, and 8 bases lay in between. CDR3 protein: CASSFPGMNTEAFF. CDR3 in DNA: TGTGCCAGCAGCTTTCCGGGTATGAACACTGAAGCTTTCTTT.

This clonotype showed up many times. The chain is built from TRBV10-3 and TRBJ1-2; D may be TRBD1 (5 bases). The length of the CDR3 is 13 residues. Trimming cost V 3 bases and J 4 bases, with 9 bases left between them. Germline V gene lookup returns CDR1 ENHRY and CDR2 SYGVKD. The CDR3 nucleotides read TGTGCCATCAGTGATAACAGGCCCTATGGCTACACCTTC. It yields the protein CAISDNRPYGYTF.

The chain is built from TRBV12-3 or TRBV12-4 and TRBJ1-6; no reliable D call. CDR3 length equals 16 residues. V lost 4 bases and J lost 0, with 10 bases in between. Here the CDR3 DNA reads TGTGCCAGCAGTTACTTAGCGAGCTCCTATAATTCACCCCTCCACTTT. It is translated as CASSYLASSYNSPLHF.

This clonotype showed up many times. The gene calls are TRBV25-1 and TRBJ2-7; a possible D gene is TRBD1 (6 bases). The CDR3 is made up of 17 amino acids. Germline values: CDR1 MGHDK, CDR2 SYGVNS. Trimming shortened V by 8 bases and J by 1 base, and 24 bases separated the two germline ends. CDR3 protein: CASRPEDPADSSYEQYF. The CDR3 DNA sequence: TGTGCCAGCCGCCCGGAGGACCCTGCGGACAGTTCCTACGAGCAGTACTTC.

The CDR3 protein is CSFGRPSRGYTF. The CDR3 DNA is TGCAGCTTTGGACGCCCCAGTCGGGGCTACACCTTC. This chain joins TRBV29-1 and TRBJ1-2; D uncertain. Germline CDR1 and CDR2: SQVTM and ANQGSEA. The length of the CDR3 is 12 residues. The V and J ends lost 8 bases and 8 bases respectively, with 18 bases between them.

This clonotype was counted ten times or more. The chain carries TRBV2 and TRBJ2-5, with D possibly called TRBD1 or TRBD2 (6 bases each). The CDR3 is 11 residues long. Germline CDR1 reads SNHLY; CDR2 reads FYNNEI. The V end lost 8 bases, the J end lost 9 bases, and 13 bases lay between the germline ends. The CDR3 DNA is TGTGCCAGCGCCGGGGGCTCCCCCCAGTACTTC. This sequence encodes CASAGGSPQYF. The variable domain in full, completed from reference TRBV2 and TRBJ2-5, reads EPEVTQTPSHQVTQMGQEVILRCVPISNHLYFYWYRQILGQKVEFLVSFYNNEISEKSEIFDDQFSVERPDGSNFTLKIRSTKLEDSAMYFCASAGGSPQYFGPGTRLLVL.